These T cell receptor beta chains were read from a single sample in a study of blood T cell repertoires in COVID-19. Sequencing was performed with immunoSEQ multiplex PCR; in TCRdb, only in-frame clones are kept and a portion is missing. The sample consists of 200,000 to 250,000 clones, about 85% of them appearing once. Sequencing was carried out using peripheral blood. The receptor set was obtained from a woman between 18 and 29 years old who had recovered from COVID-19. CDR3s include the opening cysteine and the closing phenylalanine or tryptophan. The D gene is left open where the match is weak. A clone size is listed for some rows: how often the clone was seen (once, few, many), or a class if it is expanded.

D gene	clone size	V gene	J gene	CDR3 DNA	CDR3 protein
-	-	TRBV5-4	TRBJ2-7	TGTGCCAGCAGCTTGAGGGCGGGATCCTCCTACGAGCAGTACTTC	CASSLRAGSSYEQYF
-	-	TRBV11-2	TRBJ2-3	TGTGCCAGCAGCTTATCGCGGGGCGGCACAGATACGCAGTATTTT	CASSLSRGGTDTQYF
-	once	TRBV27	TRBJ1-4	TGTGCCAGCAGTTTCAGTGCAACTAATGAAAAACTGTTTTTT	CASSFSATNEKLFF
-	-	TRBV7-9	TRBJ1-1	TGTGCCAGCAGCTTAGGGTCGGTGAACACTGAAGCTTTCTTT	CASSLGSVNTEAFF
-	-	TRBV7-9	TRBJ1-2	TGTGCCAGCAGCCGGACATCAGGATCTAACTATGGCTACACCTTC	CASSRTSGSNYGYTF
-	-	TRBV9	TRBJ2-7	TGTGCCAGCAGCGAGGGGGCGGGACCCTCCTACGAGCAGTACTTC	CASSEGAGPSYEQYF
TRBD1	-	TRBV27	TRBJ1-1	TGTGCCAGCAGTTTCCTGGCCCTCGTACAGGGGGCGGACACTGAAGCTTTCTTT	CASSFLALVQGADTEAFF
-	-	TRBV11-2	TRBJ2-1	TGTGCCAGCAGCTCCCCGTCCGCTAGCGTATACAATGAGCAGTTCTTC	CASSSPSASVYNEQFF
-	-	TRBV3-1/TRBV3-2	TRBJ2-7	TGTGCCAGCAGCCAGCGTGACGGGGAAGCCTACGAGCAGTACTTC	CASSQRDGEAYEQYF
-	once	TRBV4-3	TRBJ1-2	TGCGCCAGCAGCCAAGTTTTAGCTGTCGCGGGGAACTATGGCTACACCTTC	CASSQVLAVAGNYGYTF
-	-	TRBV7-3	TRBJ2-3	TGTGCCAGCAGCTCCCGGGGGGCCACAGATACGCAGTATTTT	CASSSRGATDTQYF
TRBD2	-	TRBV5-4	TRBJ2-7	TGTGCCAGCAGCCGGACTAGCGGGCTCCACGAGCAGTACTTC	CASSRTSGLHEQYF
TRBD2	-	TRBV4-3	TRBJ2-1	TGCGCCAGCAGCCAAGCCCTGGGAGCGGGACGACACAATGAGCAGTTCTTC	CASSQALGAGRHNEQFF
-	-	TRBV29-1	TRBJ2-3	TGCAGCGTTACGAGCCCTACAGGGCCCTCAGATACGCAGTATTTT	CSVTSPTGPSDTQYF
TRBD1	-	TRBV27	TRBJ1-5	TGTGCCAGCAGCCACAGGGGCGCCAGCAATCAGCCCCAGCATTTT	CASSHRGASNQPQHF
-	-	TRBV6-1	TRBJ1-1	TGTGCCAGCAGTGAAGCGAGCACTGAAGCTTTCTTT	CASSEASTEAFF
-	-	TRBV7-9	TRBJ1-2	TGTGCCAGCAGCTTAGCCCGGGACTACCTATCCGGCTACACCTTC	CASSLARDYLSGYTF
-	-	TRBV6-5	TRBJ1-5	TGTGCCAGCAGGCACGAGGCCAACAGCAATCAGCCCCAGCATTTT	CASRHEANSNQPQHF
TRBD1	-	TRBV19	TRBJ2-7	TGTGCCAGTAGTTCGACAGGGAGCTCCTACGAGCAGTACTTC	CASSSTGSSYEQYF
-	once	TRBV4-1	TRBJ1-5	TGCGCCAGCAGCCGAGGTGAGGTGTCTCAGCCCCAGCATTTT	CASSRGEVSQPQHF
TRBD1	-	TRBV19	TRBJ1-5	TGTGCCAGTAGTCGGACAGGAGGACAGCATTTT	CASSRTGGQHF
-	-	TRBV7-9	TRBJ2-7	TGTGCCAGCAGTCCTAGGGCGGGGAGAACCTACGAGCAGTACTTC	CASSPRAGRTYEQYF
-	-	TRBV6-5	TRBJ1-1	TGTGCCAGCAGTACGGGACACGTGAACACTGAAGCTTTCTTT	CASSTGHVNTEAFF
TRBD2	-	TRBV3-1/TRBV3-2	TRBJ2-1	TGTGCCAGCAGCGTCCGACTAGCGGGAGGGCCTGGTGAGCAGTTCTTC	CASSVRLAGGPGEQFF
-	-	TRBV7-9	TRBJ2-4	TGTGCCAGCAGGGAGGGAGTTCGGGACATTCAGTACTTC	CASREGVRDIQYF
-	-	TRBV10-3	TRBJ2-5	TGTGCCATCAGTGAGCCTTTGACAGAAGAAGAGACCCAGTACTTC	CAISEPLTEEETQYF
TRBD1	-	TRBV4-2	TRBJ2-7	TGTGCCAGCAGTCACCATTCCGGGACAGGGCTCGAGCAGTACTTC	CASSHHSGTGLEQYF
-	-	TRBV29-1	TRBJ2-4	TGCAGCGTTGGAGCGATAGCCAAAAACATTCAGTACTTC	CSVGAIAKNIQYF
-	-	TRBV7-6	TRBJ2-5	TGTGCCAGCAGTATGCAAGAGACCCAGTACTTC	CASSMQETQYF
TRBD2	-	TRBV19	TRBJ2-7	TGTGCCAGTAGTATCTGGTCGGGGAGGGACGAGCAGTACTTC	CASSIWSGRDEQYF
TRBD1	-	TRBV7-2	TRBJ1-2	TGTGCCAGCAGCCCGGACAGGGGGCGCAACTATGGCTACACCTTC	CASSPDRGRNYGYTF
TRBD1	-	TRBV12-3/TRBV12-4	TRBJ1-1	TGTGCCAGCGGACAGGGGGGGACTGAAGCTTTCTTT	CASGQGGTEAFF